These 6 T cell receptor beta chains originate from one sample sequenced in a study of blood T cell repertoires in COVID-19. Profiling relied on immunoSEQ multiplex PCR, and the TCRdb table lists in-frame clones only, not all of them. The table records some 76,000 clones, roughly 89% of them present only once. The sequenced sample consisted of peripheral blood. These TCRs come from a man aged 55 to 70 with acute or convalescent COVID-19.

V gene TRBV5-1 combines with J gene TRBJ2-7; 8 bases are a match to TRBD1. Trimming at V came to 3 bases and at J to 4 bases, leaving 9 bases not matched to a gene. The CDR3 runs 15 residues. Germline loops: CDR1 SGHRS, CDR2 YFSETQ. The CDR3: CASSSLDRAAYEQYF. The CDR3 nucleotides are TGCGCCAGCAGCTCCCTGGACAGGGCCGCATACGAGCAGTACTTC. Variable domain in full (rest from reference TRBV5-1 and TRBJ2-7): KAGVTQTPRYLIKTRGQQVTLSCSPISGHRSVSWYQQTPGQGLQFLFEYFSETQRNKGNFPGRFSGRQFSNSRSEMNVSTLELGDSALYLCASSSLDRAAYEQYFGPGTRLTVT.

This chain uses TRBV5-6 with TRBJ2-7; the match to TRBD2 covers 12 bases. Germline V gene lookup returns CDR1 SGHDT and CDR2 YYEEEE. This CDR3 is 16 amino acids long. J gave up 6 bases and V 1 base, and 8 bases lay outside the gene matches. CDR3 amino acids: CASSLRTSGTTLEQYF. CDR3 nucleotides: TGTGCCAGCAGCTTGAGGACTAGCGGGACCACCCTCGAGCAGTACTTC.

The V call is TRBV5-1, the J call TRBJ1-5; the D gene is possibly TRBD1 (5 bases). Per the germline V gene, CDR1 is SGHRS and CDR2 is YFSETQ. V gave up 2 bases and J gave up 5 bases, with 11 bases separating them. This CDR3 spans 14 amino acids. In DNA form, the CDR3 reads TGCGCCAGCAGCTTCGGGGGAAGGGATCAGCCCCAGCATTTT. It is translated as CASSFGGRDQPQHF.

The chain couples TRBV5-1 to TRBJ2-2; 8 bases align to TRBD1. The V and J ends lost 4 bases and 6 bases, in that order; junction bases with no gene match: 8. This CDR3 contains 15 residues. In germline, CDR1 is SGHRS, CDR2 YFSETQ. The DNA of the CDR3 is TGCGCCAGCAGCCCCGGACAGGGATTGTCCGGGGAGCTGTTTTTT. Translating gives CASSPGQGLSGELFF.

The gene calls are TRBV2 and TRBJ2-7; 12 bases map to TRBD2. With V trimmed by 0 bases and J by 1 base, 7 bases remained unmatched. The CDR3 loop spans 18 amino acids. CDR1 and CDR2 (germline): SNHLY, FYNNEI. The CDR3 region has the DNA TGTGCCAGCAGTGAAGCCGGACTAGCGGGGAGATATTCCTACGAGCAGTACTTC. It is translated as CASSEAGLAGRYSYEQYF.

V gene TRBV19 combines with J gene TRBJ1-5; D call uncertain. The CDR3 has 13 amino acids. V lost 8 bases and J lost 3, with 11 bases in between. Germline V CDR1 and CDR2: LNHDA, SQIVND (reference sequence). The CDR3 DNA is TGTGCCAGTGGAGGAGGAAACAATCAGCCCCAGCATTTT. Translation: CASGGGNNQPQHF.